One and the same sample provided the 24 T cell receptor beta chains below, sequenced in a study of CD8+ T cells in alopecia areata. Treatment denoted: oral pan-JAK inhibitor, 5-10 mg twice daily. It was cDNA, reverse transcribed from extracted RNA, that served as the sequencing template. This table comes from immunoSEQ multiplex PCR, and its TCRdb copy is limited to in-frame clones, with some not included. The table records about 90,000 clones, about 44% of them present only once. Sequencing used CD8+ T cells sorted from blood, obtained at week 24, from a patient treated with tofacitinib. Receptor source: a human donor with alopecia areata.

The gene calls are TRBV7-9 and TRBJ1-2; 7 bases agree with TRBD1. CDR3 length equals 17 residues. Unmatched junction bases numbered 17, after V lost 4 bases and J lost 6 bases. Germline loops: CDR1 SEHNR, CDR2 FQNEAQ (reference sequence). The CDR3 region has the DNA TGTGCCAGCAGCTCCCAGGGGGGAGCCCAGGTTGTGCATGGCTACACCTTC. Residues: CASSSQGGAQVVHGYTF.

This clone appeared once. The chain carries TRBV14 and TRBJ2-3; D gene ambiguous. Germline loops: CDR1 SGHDN, CDR2 FVKESK. This CDR3 region has 14 residues. V lost 1 base and J lost 7, with 12 bases in between. In DNA form, the CDR3 reads TGTGCCAGCAGCCAAGTTCGCCTGGAGAATACGCAGTATTTT. Amino acid sequence: CASSQVRLENTQYF.

J is TRBJ1-1 and V is TRBV6-5; perhaps TRBD1 as D (6 bases). Germline CDR1 reads MNHEY; CDR2 reads SVGAGI. V was cut by 2 bases and J by 1 base, with 8 bases left in between. This CDR3 region has 14 residues. CDR3 nucleotides: TGTGCCAGCAGTTACCTGACAGGGAACACTGAAGCTTTCTTT. Protein sequence: CASSYLTGNTEAFF.

J is TRBJ2-2 and V is TRBV30; D is possibly TRBD2 (5 bases). The CDR3 runs to 15 residues. Trimming removed 4 bases from V and 0 bases from J, with 12 bases in between. Germline V lookup: CDR1 GTSNPN, CDR2 SVGIG (reference sequence). CDR3 nucleotides: TGTGCCTGGATAAGCGGCCCCGCGAACACCGGGGAGCTGTTTTTT. Translated: CAWISGPANTGELFF. The complete variable domain, with remaining parts taken from reference TRBV30 and TRBJ2-2, reads SQTIHQWPATLVQPVGSPLSLECTVEGTSNPNLYWYRQAAGRGLQLLFYSVGIGQISSEVPQNLSASRPQDRQFILSSKKLLLSDSGFYLCAWISGPANTGELFFGEGSRLTVL.

This clone was counted only a few times. This chain connects TRBV5-1 to TRBJ2-1; D remains unclear. The germline CDR1 and CDR2 sequences are SGHRS and YFSETQ. V was clipped by 1 base and J by 4 bases, with 6 bases between them. The CDR3 length is 13 residues. CDR3 in amino acids: CASSLPEYNEQFF. The CDR3 DNA sequence: TGCGCCAGCAGCTTGCCAGAATACAATGAGCAGTTCTTC.

This clone has at least ten counts. The chain employs TRBV27 and TRBJ2-7; D gene ambiguous. The CDR3 totals 13 residues. Germline values: CDR1 MNHEY, CDR2 SMNVEV (reference sequence). Trimming shortened V by 8 bases and J by 0 bases, and 11 bases separated the two germline ends. The CDR3: CASGYSSSYEQYF. Written as DNA, the CDR3 is TGTGCCAGCGGCTACAGTTCCTCCTACGAGCAGTACTTC.

The chain couples TRBV7-8 to TRBJ1-1, with a tentative D call TRBD1 (5 bases). The CDR3 is 15 residues long. Germline V gives CDR1 SGHVS, CDR2 FQNEAQ. The V end lost 5 bases, the J end lost 7 bases, and 20 bases lay between the germline ends. CDR3 region: CASSHPGSVGNEAFF. CDR3 coding DNA: TGTGCCAGCAGCCATCCAGGGTCGGTGGGGAATGAAGCTTTCTTT.

The chain carries TRBV27 and TRBJ1-5; D unresolved. CDR1 MNHEY and CDR2 SMNVEV come from the germline V gene (reference sequence). V gave up 6 bases and J gave up 0 bases, with 12 bases separating them. The CDR3 contains 15 residues. CDR3 protein: CASRSGGYSNQPQHF. CDR3 in DNA: TGTGCCAGCAGGAGCGGCGGATATAGCAATCAGCCCCAGCATTTT.

The rearrangement links TRBV18 to TRBJ2-5; possibly TRBD1 for D (5 bases). Trimming shortened V by 6 bases and J by 2 bases, and 19 bases separated the two germline ends. Germline lookup yields CDR1 KGHSH and CDR2 LQKENI. The CDR3 runs 16 residues. This CDR3 is CASSSDTDAVQETQYF. The CDR3 DNA reads TGTGCCAGCTCCTCGGACACGGACGCGGTTCAAGAGACCCAGTACTTC.

A word on this clone: Sequence at one end of the junction differs from germline and may be a read error. The gene calls are TRBV30 and TRBJ1-1, with D perhaps matching TRBD1 (5 bases). This CDR3 is 15 amino acids long. Germline assignment: CDR1 GTSNPN and CDR2 SVGIG (reference sequence). CDR3 DNA: TGTGCCTGGAGTCCTTGGGGCAACCTACACACCGAAGCTTTCTTT. Amino acids: CAWSPWGNLHTEAFF.

The chain couples TRBV10-3 to TRBJ1-3; D uncertain. Trimming stripped 11 bases from V and 1 base from J, with 6 bases between. Germline V gene lookup returns CDR1 ENHRY and CDR2 SYGVKD. The CDR3 totals 11 residues. Here the CDR3 reads CASQSGNTIYF. CDR3 sequence (DNA): TGTGCCTCCCAATCTGGAAACACCATATATTTT.

The J gene is TRBJ2-5, the V gene TRBV6-5; D is ambiguous. Germline V CDR1 and CDR2: MNHEY, SVGAGI. The CDR3 has 14 amino acids. V lost 4 bases and J lost 4, with 13 bases in between. Written as DNA, the CDR3 is TGTGCCAGCAGTTTTTCCGGGCCCGGAGAGACCCAGTACTTC. It yields the protein CASSFSGPGETQYF.

Only a few counts were recorded for this clone. V is TRBV6-5 and J is TRBJ2-7; 10 bases match TRBD2. Germline V gene lookup returns CDR1 MNHEY and CDR2 SVGAGI. Trimming took 6 bases from V and 6 from J; bases not matched to a gene: 8. The CDR3 spans 14 residues. CDR3 amino acids: CASSLTSGVSEQYF. CDR3 nucleotide sequence: TGTGCCAGCAGCCTAACTAGCGGGGTCTCCGAGCAGTACTTC.

Only a few counts were recorded for this clone. This rearrangement joins TRBV11-2 to TRBJ2-7; D is perhaps TRBD1 (6 bases). V was clipped by 3 bases and J by 0 bases, with 12 bases between them. The V gene's germline CDR1 is SGHAT and CDR2 FQNNGV. The CDR3 has 15 amino acids. The CDR3 is CASSFRDTSSYEQYF. CDR3 coding DNA: TGTGCCAGCAGCTTCCGGGACACAAGCTCCTACGAGCAGTACTTC.

This clone was observed once. The rearrangement links TRBV5-1 to TRBJ2-1; 9 bases are shared with TRBD1. CDR1 is SGHRS, CDR2 YFSETQ, per germline. V lost 7 bases and J lost 7; bases outside the gene matches: 12. This CDR3 has 15 residues. CDR3 region: CASRSRQGGENEQFF. Here the CDR3 DNA reads TGCGCCAGCCGTTCTCGACAGGGGGGCGAGAATGAGCAGTTCTTC.

This clone was seen ten or more times. This chain links TRBV28 with TRBJ2-7; 11 bases are shared with TRBD1. This CDR3 region has 15 residues. J was trimmed by 3 bases and V by 3 bases; bases with no gene match: 4. Germline V CDR1 and CDR2: MDHEN, SYDVKM. Here the CDR3 reads CASSFPGQGVYEQYF. CDR3 in DNA: TGTGCCAGCAGTTTTCCGGGACAGGGGGTCTACGAGCAGTACTTC.

This clone was observed once. The chain uses TRBV4-2 and TRBJ2-7; D might be TRBD2 (6 bases). CDR1 and CDR2 (germline): LGHNA, YNFKEQ. Trimming left V 4 bases short and J 1 base short, with 20 bases between. The CDR3 runs 17 residues. For the CDR3, the DNA is TGTGCCAGCAGCCCCTGGGGGTCCACTAGCCGATCCTACGAGCAGTACTTC. Protein: CASSPWGSTSRSYEQYF.

In its sample, this clone was seen a few times. The chain combines TRBV4-1 with TRBJ1-2, with a weak D call TRBD1 (5 bases). The germline CDR1 and CDR2 sequences are MGHRA and YSYEKL. V was cut by 4 bases and J by 8 bases, with 26 bases left in between. The CDR3 has 17 amino acids. CDR3 region: CASSPPGGTGGRVGYTF. Written as DNA, the CDR3 is TGCGCCAGCAGCCCCCCCGGGGGGACGGGGGGACGGGTAGGCTACACCTTC.

V usage is TRBV7-9 and J usage is TRBJ2-7, with D tentatively TRBD2 (6 bases). Per the germline V gene, CDR1 is SEHNR and CDR2 is FQNEAQ (reference sequence). Trimming removed 5 bases at V and 2 bases at J, with 25 bases between. CDR3 length equals 18 residues. The CDR3 loop is CASSQHLLGSGGTYEQYF. CDR3 sequence (DNA): TGTGCCAGCAGCCAACACCTCCTGGGTAGCGGAGGAACCTACGAGCAGTACTTC.

The table lists this clone with a few counts. The V call is TRBV16, the J call TRBJ2-7, with D perhaps TRBD2 (5 bases). There are 13 residues in the CDR3. Germline V CDR1 and CDR2: KGHSY, FQNENV. V was cut by 0 bases and J by 5 bases, with 8 bases left in between. CDR3 region: CASSQSLAHEQYF. For the CDR3, the DNA is TGTGCCAGCAGCCAATCTCTAGCCCACGAGCAGTACTTC.

This clone was picked up a small number of times. The rearrangement joins TRBV2 to TRBJ2-6; D remains ambiguous. The germline V gene has CDR1 SNHLY and CDR2 FYNNEI. V dropped 0 bases and J dropped 2 bases, with 8 bases sitting between them. The CDR3 spans 16 residues. CDR3 nucleotide sequence: TGTGCCAGCAGTGAAGCGAACCGAGCTGGGGCCAACGTCCTGACTTTC. Protein product: CASSEANRAGANVLTF.

The table lists this clone with a count of one. The rearrangement uses TRBV27 and TRBJ1-1; the D is unclear. CDR3 length equals 13 residues. Per the germline V gene, CDR1 is MNHEY and CDR2 is SMNVEV (reference sequence). Between the trimmed V and J ends, which lost 6 bases and 4 bases, there was a span of 12 bases. The DNA for the CDR3 is TGTGCCAGCAGGGAGGCCCGGGGCACTGAAGCTTTCTTT. Translation gives CASREARGTEAFF.

The CDR3 sequence is CASSGTAGEWAYPDNEQFF. The CDR3 DNA sequence: TGTGCCAGCAGTGGGACAGCGGGAGAGTGGGCCTACCCTGACAATGAGCAGTTCTTC. This chain joins TRBV27 and TRBJ2-1; possible D gene TRBD2, 8 bases. This CDR3 contains 19 residues. Looked up from germline, CDR1 is MNHEY and CDR2 is SMNVEV (reference sequence). Trimming shortened V by 5 bases and J by 5 bases, and 28 bases separated the two germline ends.

The chain is built from TRBV27 and TRBJ2-1; D ambiguous. This CDR3 region has 13 residues. V lost 0 bases to trimming and J lost 3 bases, with 3 bases between them. Germline assignment: CDR1 MNHEY and CDR2 SMNVEV (reference sequence). CDR3 nucleotide sequence: TGTGCCAGCAGTTTATCACGCTACAATGAGCAGTTCTTC. Translating gives CASSLSRYNEQFF.